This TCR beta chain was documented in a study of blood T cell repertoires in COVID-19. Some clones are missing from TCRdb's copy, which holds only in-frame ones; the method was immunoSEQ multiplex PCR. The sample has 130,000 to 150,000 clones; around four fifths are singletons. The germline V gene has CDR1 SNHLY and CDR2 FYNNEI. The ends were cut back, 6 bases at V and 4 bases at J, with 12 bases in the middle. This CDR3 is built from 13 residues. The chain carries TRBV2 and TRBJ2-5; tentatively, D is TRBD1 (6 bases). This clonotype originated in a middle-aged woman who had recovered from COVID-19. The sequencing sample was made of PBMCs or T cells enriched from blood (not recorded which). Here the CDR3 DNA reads TGTGCCAGCAGGGACAGATTGGGAGAGACCCAGTACTTC. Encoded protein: CASRDRLGETQYF.